This T cell receptor beta chain derives from a study of cytomegalovirus exposure and HLA in healthy donors. This CDR3 is 19 amino acids long. The V and J ends lost 0 bases and 6 bases, in that order; junction bases with no gene match: 19. Germline assignment: CDR1 MGHRA and CDR2 YSYEKL. Researchers ran the PCR with 60 Vbeta and 13 Jbeta primers. Libraries were prepared by immunoSEQ multiplex PCR; TCRdb keeps only in-frame clonotypes and omits some of them. The sample shows about 55,000 clones, over 80% of them seen only once. This chain uses TRBV4-1 with TRBJ1-2; 7 bases fit TRBD1. The clonotype was recovered from a man aged 30-40 years in good health and CMV-seronegative. The source material was PBMCs. This chain's CDR3 is CASSQERGGAKLHRNGYTF. The CDR3 DNA reads TGCGCCAGCAGCCAAGAGCGAGGGGGCGCAAAACTTCATAGGAATGGCTACACCTTC.